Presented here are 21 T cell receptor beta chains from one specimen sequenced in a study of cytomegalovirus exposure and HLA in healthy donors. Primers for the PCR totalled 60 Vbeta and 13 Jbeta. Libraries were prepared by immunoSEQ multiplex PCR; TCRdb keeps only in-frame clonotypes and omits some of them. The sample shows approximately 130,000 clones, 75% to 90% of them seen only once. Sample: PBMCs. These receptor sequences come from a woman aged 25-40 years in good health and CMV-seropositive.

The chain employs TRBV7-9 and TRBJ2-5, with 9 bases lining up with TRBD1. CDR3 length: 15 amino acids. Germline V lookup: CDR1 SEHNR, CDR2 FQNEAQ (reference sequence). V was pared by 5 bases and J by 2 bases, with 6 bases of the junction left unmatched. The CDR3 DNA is TGTGCCAGCAGCACACGGGACAGGGAGCAAGAGACCCAGTACTTC. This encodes CASSTRDREQETQYF. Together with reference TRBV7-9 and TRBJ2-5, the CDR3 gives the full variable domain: DTGVSQNPRHKITKRGQNVTFRCDPISEHNRLYWYRQTLGQGPEFLTYFQNEAQLEKSRLLSDRFSAERPKGSFSTLEIQRTEQGDSAMYLCASSTRDREQETQYFGPGTRLLVL.

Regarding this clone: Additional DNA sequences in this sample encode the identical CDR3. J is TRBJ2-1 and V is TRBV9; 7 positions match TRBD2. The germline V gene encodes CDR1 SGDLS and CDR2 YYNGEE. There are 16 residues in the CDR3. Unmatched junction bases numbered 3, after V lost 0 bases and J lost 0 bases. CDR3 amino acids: CASSVGGGSSYNEQFF. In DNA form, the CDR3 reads TGTGCCAGCAGCGTAGGGGGAGGGAGCTCCTACAATGAGCAGTTCTTC.

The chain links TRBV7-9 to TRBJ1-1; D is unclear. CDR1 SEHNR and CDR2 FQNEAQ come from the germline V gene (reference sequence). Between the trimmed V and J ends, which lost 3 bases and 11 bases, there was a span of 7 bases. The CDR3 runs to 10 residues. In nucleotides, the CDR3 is TGTGCCAGCAGCTTTGCACAGGCTTTCTTT. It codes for CASSFAQAFF.

The CDR3 is CAISDPGTAVGYTF. In DNA form, the CDR3 reads TGTGCCATCAGTGACCCCGGGACAGCTGTTGGCTACACCTTC. The chain is built from TRBV10-3 and TRBJ1-2, with 7 positions matching TRBD1. Trimming at V came to 3 bases and at J to 7 bases, leaving 8 bases not matched to a gene. The CDR3 has 14 amino acids. From germline, CDR1 is ENHRY and CDR2 SYGVKD.

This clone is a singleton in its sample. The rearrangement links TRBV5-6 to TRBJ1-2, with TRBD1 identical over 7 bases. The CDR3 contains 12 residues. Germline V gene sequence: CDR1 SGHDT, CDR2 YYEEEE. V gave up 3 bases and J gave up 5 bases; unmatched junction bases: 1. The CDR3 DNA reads TGTGCCAGCAGCTCGGGACAGTATGGCTACACCTTC. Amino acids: CASSSGQYGYTF.

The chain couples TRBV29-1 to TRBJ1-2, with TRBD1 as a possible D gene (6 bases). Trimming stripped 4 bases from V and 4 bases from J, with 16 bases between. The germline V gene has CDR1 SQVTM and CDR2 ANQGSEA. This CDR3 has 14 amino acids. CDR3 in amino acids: CSVVRGGTIYGYTF. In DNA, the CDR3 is TGCAGCGTTGTTCGGGGGGGGACAATCTATGGCTACACCTTC.

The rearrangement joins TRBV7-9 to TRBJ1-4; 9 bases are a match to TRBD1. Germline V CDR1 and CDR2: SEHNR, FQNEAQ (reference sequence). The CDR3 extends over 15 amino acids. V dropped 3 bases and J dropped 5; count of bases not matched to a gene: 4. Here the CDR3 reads CASSLDRGINEKLFF. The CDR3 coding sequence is TGTGCCAGCAGCTTGGACAGGGGAATCAATGAAAAACTGTTTTTT.

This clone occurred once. The CDR3: CATSRPDGISGNTIYF. CDR3 bases: TGTGCCACCAGCAGACCGGACGGGATCTCTGGAAACACCATATATTTT. V and J are TRBV15 and TRBJ1-3, with D unclear. Trimming pared 2 bases from V and 0 bases from J, leaving 11 bases between. The CDR3 is 16 residues long. Germline V gene data show CDR1 as LNHNV and CDR2 as YYDKDF (reference sequence).

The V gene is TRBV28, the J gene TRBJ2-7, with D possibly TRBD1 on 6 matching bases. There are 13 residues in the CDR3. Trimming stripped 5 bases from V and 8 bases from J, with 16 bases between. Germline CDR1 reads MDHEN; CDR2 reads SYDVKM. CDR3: CASSASSQGQQYF. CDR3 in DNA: TGTGCCAGCAGTGCCTCCTCACAGGGTCAGCAGTACTTC.

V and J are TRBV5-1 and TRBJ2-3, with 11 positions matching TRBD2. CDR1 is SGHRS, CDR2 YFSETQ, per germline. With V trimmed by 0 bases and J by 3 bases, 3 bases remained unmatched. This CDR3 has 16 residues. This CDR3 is CASSLAASGRTDTQYF. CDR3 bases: TGCGCCAGCAGCTTGGCCGCTAGCGGGAGGACAGATACGCAGTATTTT. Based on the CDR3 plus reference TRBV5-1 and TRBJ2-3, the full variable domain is KAGVTQTPRYLIKTRGQQVTLSCSPISGHRSVSWYQQTPGQGLQFLFEYFSETQRNKGNFPGRFSGRQFSNSRSEMNVSTLELGDSALYLCASSLAASGRTDTQYFGPGTRLTVL.

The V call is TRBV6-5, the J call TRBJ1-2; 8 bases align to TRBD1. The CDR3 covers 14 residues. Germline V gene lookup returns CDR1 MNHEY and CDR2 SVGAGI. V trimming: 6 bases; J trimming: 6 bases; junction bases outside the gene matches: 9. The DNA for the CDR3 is TGTGCCAGCAGCCCAGGGGGCCTAAGGAATGGCTACACCTTC. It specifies CASSPGGLRNGYTF.

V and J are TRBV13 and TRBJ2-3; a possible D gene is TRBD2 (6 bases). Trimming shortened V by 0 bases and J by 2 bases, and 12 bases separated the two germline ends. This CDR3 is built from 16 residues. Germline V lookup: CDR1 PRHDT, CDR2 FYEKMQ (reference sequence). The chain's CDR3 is CASSLGRGSSTDTQYF. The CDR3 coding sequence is TGTGCCAGCAGCTTAGGGCGGGGAAGTTCCACAGATACGCAGTATTTT.

The CDR3 bases are TGTGCCAGCAGTTTCGGGGACAGGTTTCTCCATGGCTACACCTTC. Residues: CASSFGDRFLHGYTF. This chain connects TRBV28 to TRBJ1-2, with 8 bases identical to TRBD1. CDR1 and CDR2 from the germline V gene are MDHEN and SYDVKM. The V segment lost 3 bases and the J segment 6 bases; nucleotides outside the gene matches: 9. The CDR3 runs to 15 residues.

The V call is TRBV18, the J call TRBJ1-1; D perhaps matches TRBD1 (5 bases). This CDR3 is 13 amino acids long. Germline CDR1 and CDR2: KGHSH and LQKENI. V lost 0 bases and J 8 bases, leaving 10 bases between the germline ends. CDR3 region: CASSPPAGPEAFF. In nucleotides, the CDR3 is TGTGCCAGCTCACCACCAGCAGGGCCCGAAGCTTTCTTT.

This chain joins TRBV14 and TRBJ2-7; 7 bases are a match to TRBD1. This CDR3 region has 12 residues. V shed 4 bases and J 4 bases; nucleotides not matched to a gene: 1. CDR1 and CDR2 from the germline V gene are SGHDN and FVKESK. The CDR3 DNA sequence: TGTGCCAGCAGCCGACAGGGTTACGAGCAGTACTTC. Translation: CASSRQGYEQYF.

The CDR3 sequence: CASSLNLATNEKLFF. The CDR3 DNA reads as TGTGCCAGCAGCTTAAACTTGGCAACTAATGAAAAACTGTTTTTT. V gene TRBV7-9 combines with J gene TRBJ1-4; no firm D call. The CDR3 has 15 amino acids. Trimming left V 2 bases short and J 0 bases short, with 7 bases between. Germline CDR1 reads SEHNR; CDR2 reads FQNEAQ (reference sequence).

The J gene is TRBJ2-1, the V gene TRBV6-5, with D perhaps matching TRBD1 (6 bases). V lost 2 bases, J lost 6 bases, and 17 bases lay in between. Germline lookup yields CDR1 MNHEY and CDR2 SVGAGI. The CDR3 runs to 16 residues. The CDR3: CASSYDEQGNINEQFF. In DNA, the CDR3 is TGTGCCAGCAGTTACGATGAACAGGGAAATATCAATGAGCAGTTCTTC.

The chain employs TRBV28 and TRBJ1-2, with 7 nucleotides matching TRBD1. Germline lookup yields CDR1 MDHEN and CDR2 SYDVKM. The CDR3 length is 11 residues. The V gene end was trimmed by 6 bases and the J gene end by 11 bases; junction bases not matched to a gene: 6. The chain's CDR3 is CASSPGGQYTF. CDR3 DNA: TGTGCCAGCAGCCCTGGGGGACAGTACACCTTC.

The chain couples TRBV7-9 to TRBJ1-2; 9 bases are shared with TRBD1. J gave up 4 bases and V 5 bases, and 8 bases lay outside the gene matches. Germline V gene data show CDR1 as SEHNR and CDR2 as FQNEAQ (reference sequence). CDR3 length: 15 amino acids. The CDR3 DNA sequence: TGTGCCAGCAGCACGGGACAGGGAGAGTCCTATGGCTACACCTTC. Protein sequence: CASSTGQGESYGYTF.

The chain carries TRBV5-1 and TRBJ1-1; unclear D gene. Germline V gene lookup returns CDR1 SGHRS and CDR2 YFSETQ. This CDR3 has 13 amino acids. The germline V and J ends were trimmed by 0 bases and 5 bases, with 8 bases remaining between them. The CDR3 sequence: CASSLETETEAFF. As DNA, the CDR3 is TGCGCCAGCAGCTTGGAAACAGAGACTGAAGCTTTCTTT.

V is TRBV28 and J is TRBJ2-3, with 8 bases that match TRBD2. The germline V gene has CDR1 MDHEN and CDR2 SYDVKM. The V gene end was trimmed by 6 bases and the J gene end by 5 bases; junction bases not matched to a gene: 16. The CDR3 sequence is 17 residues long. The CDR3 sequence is CASSSRLAREMGDTQYF. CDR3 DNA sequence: TGTGCCAGCAGCTCACGACTAGCGAGGGAGATGGGAGATACGCAGTATTTT.